The present T cell receptor (beta chain) was sequenced within a study of blood T cells in healthy people across ages. Study-wide context: Per two T cells, template switching captured roughly one barcoded beta molecule.

Every sample gave at least 6 micrograms of total RNA when it was extracted. Primed by a sample-barcoded 5' primer and a J-beta primer mix, a second PCR proceeded for about 6 to 11 cycles. With 12 random nucleotides, a template-switch adaptor tagged each individual cDNA molecule. Each single sample gave us at least 2.5 million CDR3-containing paired-end reads. MiXCR, run by TCRdb on the 5' RACE reads, gives a single entry per CDR3 protein. The sample carries 1 million to 1.2 million distinct CDR3 sequences, under 40% recorded once. The germline V gene encodes CDR1 LNHDA and CDR2 SQIVND (reference sequence). Trimming cost V 4 bases and J 4 bases, with 11 bases left between them. This CDR3 is built from 14 residues.

The gene calls are TRBV19 and TRBJ2-1; D not certain. What was sequenced was blood. This receptor was obtained from a young man in good health. Here the CDR3 reads CASSNPPLYNEQFF. In nucleotides, the CDR3 is TGTGCCAGTAGTAATCCACCCCTTTACAATGAGCAGTTCTTC.